This paragraph reports one T cell receptor (beta chain). Its cognate antigen is unknown. A read error may produce the germline difference seen at one junction end. This sample was included in a study of T cell clones after liver transplantation. Study at large: Three of eight recipients were HCV-positive; others had non-autoimmune, non-viral indications.

The repertoire was sequenced with immunoSEQ multiplex PCR; TCRdb's copy has only in-frame clones and lacks some. The repertoire holds some 120,000 clones, with about nine tenths as singletons. Study-wide findings and caveats: Post-transplant time points were not standardized, so conclusions are preliminary.

The receptor was isolated from a human patient who received a liver transplant. Part of the T cell pool may stem from the graft donor. The sequencing here drew on CD4+ T cells from blood, taken 12 months after liver transplant.

This CDR3 is CASSFPGWTPRHF. CDR3 sequence (DNA): TGTGCCAGCAGTTTCCCGGGTTGGACCCCGCGGCACTTC. This sequence joins TRBV28 and TRBJ2-7; D not certain. The CDR3 is 13 residues long. Germline CDR1 and CDR2: MDHEN and SYDVKM.